A single sample gave rise to the 2 T cell receptor beta chains below, sequenced in a study of blood T cell repertoires in COVID-19. Sequencing was performed with immunoSEQ multiplex PCR; in TCRdb, only in-frame clones are kept and a portion is missing. The sample includes some 170,000 clones, around three quarters of them seen just once. Sequenced material: peripheral blood. These receptors came from a man aged 55 to 69 with acute or convalescent COVID-19.

This clone was detected only a few times. The chain employs TRBV13 and TRBJ1-1; 7 bases align to TRBD1. Germline lookup yields CDR1 PRHDT and CDR2 FYEKMQ (reference sequence). V was clipped by 4 bases and J by 6 bases; unmatched bases: 11. The CDR3 totals 15 residues. DNA of the CDR3: TGTGCCAGCAGCTCCCGGCGACAGGGCGCTTCTGAAGCTTTCTTT. This translates into CASSSRRQGASEAFF.

This sequence joins TRBV24-1 and TRBJ1-2; D is uncertain. CDR1 and CDR2 from the germline V gene are KGHDR and SFDVKD. The CDR3 length is 12 residues. V lost 4 bases and J 2 bases, leaving 4 bases between the germline ends. The CDR3 is CATSDTNYGYTF. The CDR3 region has the DNA TGTGCCACCAGTGACACAAACTATGGCTACACCTTC.